This TCR beta chain was sequenced for a study of T cells after yellow fever vaccination. Regarding the study as a whole: Researchers noted that a small share of clonotypes showed up in both CD4 and CD8 compartments. A faster peak, day 5 versus 15, was reached by the weaker secondary response. Primary-vaccination clones mostly resurfaced post-booster (nearly 97% CD4, 85% to 90% CD8).

This clonotype was counted many times. Its antigen is unknown. They built TCR cDNA with 5'RACE template switching, a step that put in a universal primer site and UMIs. One entry per CDR3 protein, called by TCRdb with MiXCR from the 5' RACE reads. The table has under 150,000 distinct CDR3 sequences, approximately 7.7% seen once. V lost 4 bases, J lost 7 bases, and 9 bases stayed unmatched. Germline CDR1 GTSNPN, CDR2 SVGIG (reference sequence). CDR3 length: 15 residues. The chain combines TRBV30 with TRBJ2-1; 11 positions match TRBD2. The TCR comes from a man aged 30 to 39 who received the YFV17D yellow fever vaccine. This sample comprised CD4+ T cells sorted from PBMCs, obtained 5 days after the yellow fever booster vaccination. The CDR3 region is CAWNLRGLAVNEQFF. DNA for the CDR3: TGTGCCTGGAACCTGAGGGGACTAGCGGTTAATGAGCAGTTCTTC.